This TCR beta chain was identified in a study of T cell repertoires in cytomegalovirus infection. The study, taken as a whole, reports: Clonotypes of TCR beta that were HLA-C-restricted and CMV-specific dominated the ex vivo response.

The CDR3 contains 14 residues. Deletions cut 6 bases from V and 7 bases from J, with 15 bases between. This clonotype was seen only a few times. Its target is not known. A single record per CDR3 protein comes from TCRdb applying MiXCR to the reads. Counted here are about 770,000 distinct CDR3 sequences, roughly 28% occurring once; the ten biggest clones make up around 12%. V gene TRBV12-3 or TRBV12-4 combines with J gene TRBJ1-4; D is ambiguous. Source: cultured CD8+ T cells from PBMCs, taken from culture after CMV antigen stimulation. This sequence originates from a human donor in good health (CMV status not recorded). Some clones in this sample may be carry-over from other donors' samples. CDR3 sequence: CASRIDGSVEKLFF. As DNA, the CDR3 is TGTGCCAGCAGGATCGATGGGTCAGTTGAAAAACTGTTTTTT.